This paragraph reports one T cell receptor beta chain. This entry comes from a study of sequential checkpoint blockade in melanoma. This CDR3 spans 13 amino acids. V dropped 6 bases and J dropped 7 bases, with 15 bases sitting between them. Libraries were prepared by immunoSEQ multiplex PCR; TCRdb keeps only in-frame clonotypes and omits some of them. Here the sample spans more than 6,500 clones, 20% being singletons. As for treatment: randomized to nivolumab then ipilimumab (arm A) or the reverse (arm B). V gene TRBV23-1 combines with J gene TRBJ1-2; weak D call: TRBD1 (6 bases). TRBV23-1 belongs to the ORF category, with a function that is uncertain. This clonotype originated in a human donor with melanoma. Material: tumor tissue (inferred from file names), obtained from a patient given nivolumab and ipilimumab in sequence. CDR3 region: CASSLGSGAGYTF. CDR3 DNA: TGCGCCAGCAGCTTGGGGTCAGGGGCTGGCTACACCTTC.